Below, 28 T cell receptor beta chains from the same sample are listed, as sequenced in a study of blood T cell repertoires in COVID-19. Sequencing used immunoSEQ multiplex PCR; TCRdb keeps in-frame clones, though not all of them. The sample has some 150,000 clones; about nine tenths are singletons. Sequenced material: peripheral blood. The receptors come from a human donor in a cohort sampled during active COVID-19.

This clone has a single count. This sequence joins TRBV18 and TRBJ2-5, with TRBD1 identical over 8 bases. Looked up from germline, CDR1 is KGHSH and CDR2 is LQKENI. The V gene end was trimmed by 2 bases and the J gene end by 6 bases; junction bases not matched to a gene: 8. The CDR3 consists of 15 residues. CDR3 loop: CASSPAGQARQTQYF. CDR3 bases: TGTGCCAGCTCACCAGCGGGACAGGCCAGACAGACCCAGTACTTC.

This sequence joins TRBV6-6 and TRBJ2-7; 8 positions agree with TRBD2. The CDR3 totals 13 residues. Germline values: CDR1 MNHNY, CDR2 SVGAGI (reference sequence). V shed 5 bases and J 5 bases; nucleotides not matched to a gene: 5. The CDR3 DNA is TGTGCCAGCAGTCCGCGAGCGGGGGACGAGCAGTACTTC. Encoded protein: CASSPRAGDEQYF.

The table lists this clone with a few counts. The chain links TRBV12-3 or TRBV12-4 to TRBJ2-7, with 7 positions matching TRBD2. The V segment lost 6 bases and the J segment 8 bases; nucleotides outside the gene matches: 10. The CDR3 sequence is 13 residues long. Here the CDR3 DNA reads TGTGCCAGCAGCCCAGCGGGGCCCGGGCAGCAGTACTTC. Protein product: CASSPAGPGQQYF.

J is TRBJ2-3 and V is TRBV27; possible D gene TRBD1, 5 bases. CDR1 is MNHEY, CDR2 SMNVEV, per germline (reference sequence). The CDR3 spans 15 residues. V lost 4 bases, J lost 0 bases, and 11 bases lay in between. For the CDR3, the DNA is TGTGCCAGCAGTTGGACATCTATTAGCACAGATACGCAGTATTTT. It codes for CASSWTSISTDTQYF.

This chain links TRBV4-1 with TRBJ2-2, with 9 bases that match TRBD2. Germline CDR1 reads MGHRA; CDR2 reads YSYEKL. This CDR3 region has 16 residues. V shed 1 base and J 5 bases; nucleotides not matched to a gene: 5. The CDR3 DNA reads TGCGCCAGCAGCCAAGGACTAGCGGCCGGGACCGGGGAGCTGTTTTTT. Its translation: CASSQGLAAGTGELFF.

This chain links TRBV5-4 with TRBJ2-4, with 7 bases fitting TRBD2. With 0 bases clipped from V and 6 bases from J, the junction kept 9 bases outside the gene matches. Germline V gene data show CDR1 as SGHNT and CDR2 as YYREEE (reference sequence). The CDR3 loop spans 16 amino acids. CDR3: CASSLVSASGANIQYF. Written as DNA, the CDR3 is TGTGCCAGCAGCTTGGTTTCGGCTAGCGGAGCAAACATTCAGTACTTC.

J is TRBJ1-4 and V is TRBV2; D may be TRBD1 (6 bases). V was pared by 8 bases and J by 5 bases, with 15 bases between. The CDR3 sequence is 14 residues long. Germline V gene sequence: CDR1 SNHLY, CDR2 FYNNEI. The CDR3 loop is CASGPRGLNEKLFF. Here the CDR3 DNA reads TGTGCCAGCGGCCCCAGGGGATTGAATGAAAAACTGTTTTTT.

The chain couples TRBV9 to TRBJ1-3; D ambiguous. CDR3 length: 13 residues. The germline V gene encodes CDR1 SGDLS and CDR2 YYNGEE. V lost 4 bases and J 8 bases, leaving 13 bases between the germline ends. The CDR3 loop reads CASSTRVSDTIYF. The CDR3 DNA is TGTGCCAGCAGCACGAGAGTTTCGGACACCATATATTTT.

The chain combines TRBV18 with TRBJ1-1; perhaps TRBD1 as D (5 bases). Germline CDR1 is KGHSH and CDR2 is LQKENI. With 4 bases removed from V and 5 bases from J, the gap between germline ends came to 14 bases. There are 14 residues in the CDR3. DNA of the CDR3: TGTGCCAGCTCACAACGGGGGGTTGGAACTGAAGCTTTCTTT. Translated, it gives CASSQRGVGTEAFF.

The V gene is TRBV28, the J gene TRBJ2-2; 11 nucleotides align to TRBD1. Germline V gene sequence: CDR1 MDHEN, CDR2 SYDVKM. The CDR3 is 16 amino acids. With 3 bases clipped from V and 9 bases from J, the junction kept 9 bases outside the gene matches. CDR3 DNA: TGTGCCAGCAGTTTGATTATGGACAGGGGGCGCCGGGAGCTGTTTTTT. The encoded protein is CASSLIMDRGRRELFF.

This sequence joins TRBV7-3 and TRBJ1-6; the D is unclear. CDR1 and CDR2 (germline): SGHTA, FQGTGA. This CDR3 is 13 amino acids long. The V gene lost 2 bases and the J gene lost 13 bases, with 12 bases spanning the gap. CDR3 in amino acids: CASSLSEGGPLHF. Here the CDR3 DNA reads TGTGCCAGCAGCTTATCGGAAGGAGGGCCCCTCCACTTT.

The chain combines TRBV19 with TRBJ2-1, with TRBD2 as a possible D gene (5 bases). The CDR3 runs 14 residues. Germline CDR1 and CDR2: LNHDA and SQIVND (reference sequence). V shed 6 bases and J shed 7 bases, with 16 bases lying between them. CDR3 amino acids: CASSSISGWNEQFF. As DNA, the CDR3 is TGTGCCAGTAGCTCAATAAGCGGCTGGAATGAGCAGTTCTTC. Together with reference TRBV19 and TRBJ2-1, the CDR3 gives the full variable domain: DGGITQSPKYLFRKEGQNVTLSCEQNLNHDAMYWYRQDPGQGLRLIYYSQIVNDFQKGDIAEGYSVSREKKESFPLTVTSAQKNPTAFYLCASSSISGWNEQFFGPGTRLTVL.

The chain links TRBV6-2 or TRBV6-3 to TRBJ2-2; 8 nucleotides align to TRBD1. Germline CDR1 reads MNHEY; CDR2 reads SVGEGT. CDR3 length equals 16 residues. The V gene end was trimmed by 5 bases and the J gene end by 1 base; junction bases not matched to a gene: 6. This CDR3 reads CASSPRQGWNTGELFF. CDR3 in DNA: TGTGCCAGCAGTCCGCGACAGGGGTGGAACACCGGGGAGCTGTTTTTT.

The chain carries TRBV30 and TRBJ1-2, with D perhaps matching TRBD1 (6 bases). Looked up from germline, CDR1 is GTSNPN and CDR2 is SVGIG (reference sequence). V gave up 2 bases and J gave up 5 bases, with 12 bases separating them. This CDR3 contains 13 residues. The CDR3 coding sequence is TGTGCCTGGAGTTCCTTAACAGGGTATGGCTACACCTTC. It encodes CAWSSLTGYGYTF.

The rearrangement links TRBV6-2 or TRBV6-3 to TRBJ2-1; a possible D gene is TRBD1 (6 bases). Trimming pared 5 bases from V and 7 bases from J, leaving 6 bases between. Germline loops: CDR1 MNHEY, CDR2 SVGEGT. The CDR3 sequence is 11 residues long. The CDR3 sequence is CASSTGNEQFF. The CDR3 DNA reads as TGTGCCAGCAGTACAGGGAATGAGCAGTTCTTC.

The rearrangement joins TRBV7-3 to TRBJ2-2, with TRBD1 matching 10 bases. This CDR3 comprises 15 residues. CDR1 and CDR2 (germline): SGHTA, FQGTGA. V gave up 4 bases and J gave up 5 bases; unmatched junction bases: 4. CDR3 sequence (DNA): TGTGCCAGCAGCTCACGGACAGGGGGGACCGGGGAGCTGTTTTTT. Translating gives CASSSRTGGTGELFF.

V is TRBV28 and J is TRBJ2-7; 14 bases map to TRBD2. Losses at the gene ends were 4 bases for V and 0 bases for J; bases not matched to a gene: 5. The CDR3 has 17 amino acids. The germline V gene encodes CDR1 MDHEN and CDR2 SYDVKM. This chain's CDR3 is CASSSTGTSGSSYEQYF. In DNA form, the CDR3 reads TGTGCCAGCAGTTCAACCGGGACTAGCGGGAGCTCCTACGAGCAGTACTTC.

The rearrangement joins TRBV6-5 to TRBJ2-1; 16 nucleotides align to TRBD2. With 10 bases clipped from V and 5 bases from J, the junction kept 5 bases outside the gene matches. The CDR3 runs to 15 residues. The germline V gene has CDR1 MNHEY and CDR2 SVGAGI. The CDR3 DNA reads TGTGCCACGGGCGGGACTAGCGGGGGGGACAATGAGCAGTTCTTC. Residues: CATGGTSGGDNEQFF.

CDR3 amino acids: CASSIALGQNTEAFF. Written as DNA, the CDR3 is TGTGCCAGTAGTATAGCCCTAGGACAGAACACTGAAGCTTTCTTT. V usage is TRBV19 and J usage is TRBJ1-1; perhaps TRBD1 as D (5 bases). Trimming pared 1 base from V and 1 base from J, leaving 10 bases between. This CDR3 has 15 amino acids. Germline V lookup: CDR1 LNHDA, CDR2 SQIVND (reference sequence).

V usage is TRBV2 and J usage is TRBJ1-5; a weak D match, TRBD1 (6 bases). The CDR3 contains 15 residues. With 4 bases removed from V and 6 bases from J, the gap between germline ends came to 16 bases. CDR1 and CDR2 (germline): SNHLY, FYNNEI. This CDR3 reads CASSGAAGDVQPQHF. The CDR3 coding sequence is TGTGCCAGCAGTGGTGCCGCAGGGGATGTTCAGCCCCAGCATTTT. Based on the CDR3 plus reference TRBV2 and TRBJ1-5, the full variable domain is EPEVTQTPSHQVTQMGQEVILRCVPISNHLYFYWYRQILGQKVEFLVSFYNNEISEKSEIFDDQFSVERPDGSNFTLKIRSTKLEDSAMYFCASSGAAGDVQPQHFGDGTRLSIL.

The chain uses TRBV6-2 or TRBV6-3 and TRBJ2-7, with 9 bases identical to TRBD1. This CDR3 spans 18 amino acids. Per the germline V gene, CDR1 is MNHEY and CDR2 is SVGEGT. J gave up 2 bases and V 4 bases, and 15 bases lay outside the gene matches. The CDR3 here is CASSSPTGTGTPTYEQYF. CDR3 coding DNA: TGTGCCAGCAGTTCCCCCACCGGGACAGGGACCCCTACCTACGAGCAGTACTTC.

This chain uses TRBV4-3 with TRBJ1-4, with a possible D match to TRBD1 (5 bases). Per the germline V gene, CDR1 is LGHNA and CDR2 is YSLEER. The CDR3 length is 15 residues. The V end was cut by 3 bases, the J end by 0 bases, with 8 bases between. In nucleotides, the CDR3 is TGCGCCAGCAGCCAGAGCAGGGCAACTAATGAAAAACTGTTTTTT. This translates into CASSQSRATNEKLFF.

The rearrangement uses TRBV10-3 and TRBJ2-1; D ambiguous. This CDR3 has 15 amino acids. V lost 0 bases and J 0 bases, leaving 6 bases between the germline ends. Germline CDR1 ENHRY, CDR2 SYGVKD. The CDR3 nucleotides read TGTGCCATCAGTGAGTCGCCGAGCTCCTACAATGAGCAGTTCTTC. This gives the protein CAISESPSSYNEQFF.

CDR3 DNA: TGTGCCAGCAGCTTGGGCGGGGGGGGCGCCGGCAATCAGCCCCAGCATTTT. As protein: CASSLGGGGAGNQPQHF. V and J are TRBV5-4 and TRBJ1-5, with a possible D match to TRBD1 (6 bases). The CDR3 is made up of 17 amino acids. Germline CDR1 SGHNT, CDR2 YYREEE (reference sequence). The germline V and J ends were trimmed by 0 bases and 2 bases, with 15 bases remaining between them.

The chain joins TRBV15 to TRBJ2-1, with 14 bases aligning to TRBD2. The CDR3 contains 16 residues. V was pared by 0 bases and J by 7 bases, with 2 bases of the junction left unmatched. CDR1 and CDR2 (germline): LNHNV, YYDKDF (reference sequence). The CDR3 coding sequence is TGTGCCACCAGCAGAGATAGACTAGCGGGGGGGAATGAGCAGTTCTTC. Amino acid sequence: CATSRDRLAGGNEQFF.

The chain carries TRBV5-4 and TRBJ2-1; D gene uncertain. CDR1 SGHNT and CDR2 YYREEE come from the germline V gene (reference sequence). This CDR3 comprises 12 residues. The ends were cut back, 0 bases at V and 6 bases at J, with 4 bases in the middle. CDR3 in amino acids: CASSLVANEQFF. The CDR3 coding sequence is TGTGCCAGCAGCTTGGTAGCCAATGAGCAGTTCTTC.

The chain combines TRBV5-1 with TRBJ1-2, with 7 nucleotides matching TRBD1. The V segment lost 5 bases and the J segment 3 bases; nucleotides outside the gene matches: 4. CDR1 is SGHRS and CDR2 is YFSETQ in the germline V gene. CDR3 length: 13 amino acids. The CDR3 DNA sequence: TGCGCCAGCAGAATCGACAGGGACTATGGCTACACCTTC. This codes for CASRIDRDYGYTF.

This chain links TRBV7-3 with TRBJ2-1, with 10 bases that match TRBD1. The CDR3 is 15 residues long. The germline CDR1 and CDR2 sequences are SGHTA and FQGTGA. V was pared by 5 bases and J by 4 bases, with 5 bases of the junction left unmatched. The CDR3 loop is CASSGTGAVYNEQFF. As DNA, the CDR3 is TGTGCCAGCAGCGGGACAGGGGCGGTATACAATGAGCAGTTCTTC.